These T cell receptor beta chains were read from a single sample in a study of shared T cell receptors in the human thymus. Here immunoSEQ multiplex PCR was the method, and the copy in TCRdb shows in-frame clones only, minus some. This sample carries approximately 730,000 clones, approximately 83% of them seen once, and the ten largest clones take roughly 0.01%. These data were also reused for a study on human thymus T cells.

Material for sequencing was thymocytes. These receptors all come from a girl in the first two years of life with a congenital heart defect. The CDR3 runs from the conserved cysteine through the conserved F or W. A D gene is named only where the DNA matches it firmly. A row's size may be missing; if present it is once, few, many or a size class.

>TRBJ2-3|.|TRBV19|TRBD1
TGTGCCAGTAGTATAGGGAAGGACAGGGCCCCAGATACGCAGTATTTT
CASSIGKDRAPDTQYF
>TRBJ1-2|once|TRBV10-3|.
TGTGCCATCAGTGGAAGACAGGAAGGCTATGGCTACACCTTC
CAISGRQEGYGYTF
>TRBJ2-3|.|TRBV6-1|.
TGTGCCAGCAGTCCATCGTCTATCTCAGATACGCAGTATTTT
CASSPSSISDTQYF
>TRBJ2-5|.|TRBV2|TRBD2
TGTGCCGGACAAGCGGGGGACCAAGAGACCCAGTACTTC
CAGQAGDQETQYF
>TRBJ2-1|.|TRBV6-1|TRBD2
TGTGCCAGCAGTGAATCAACTAGCGGGGATAATGAGCAGTTCTTC
CASSESTSGDNEQFF
>TRBJ2-7|once|TRBV5-1|.
TGCGCCAGCAGAGTCGCCGGGTCTTCCTACGAGCAGTACTTC
CASRVAGSSYEQYF
>TRBJ1-2|once|TRBV4-3|.
TGCGCCAGCAGCCAATACGTCACATATGACTTGAAACGGAGGAATGGCTACACCTTC
CASSQYVTYDLKRRNGYTF
>TRBJ1-5|.|TRBV7-2|TRBD1
TGTGCCAGCAGCTTAAGGTCGGACAGGCGCAATCAGCCCCAGCATTTT
CASSLRSDRRNQPQHF
>TRBJ2-3|.|TRBV10-3|.
TGTGCCATCTCAGGGGGAACATGGGGGGTTCCAGATACGCAGTATTTT
CAISGGTWGVPDTQYF
>TRBJ1-2|.|TRBV25-1|TRBD1
TGTGCCAGCAGTCGGGACAGCTATGGCTACACCTTC
CASSRDSYGYTF
>TRBJ1-1|few|TRBV14|TRBD1
TGTGCCAGCACCTTCATGACAGGGAGTACTGAAGCTTTCTTT
CASTFMTGSTEAFF
>TRBJ1-3|.|TRBV2|.
TGTGCCGCTTTAGTCTCTGGAAACACCATATATTTT
CAALVSGNTIYF
>TRBJ2-7|.|TRBV7-2|TRBD2
TGTGCCAGCAGCCATATTCGGGGGGACTACGAGCAGTACTTC
CASSHIRGDYEQYF
>TRBJ1-1|.|TRBV2|.
TGTGCCAGCAGTGAACCCAGCGACAGGTTCGCCACTGAAGCTTTCTTT
CASSEPSDRFATEAFF
>TRBJ1-6|.|TRBV10-3|.
TGTGCCATCATGAGCTCCTATAATTCACCCCTCCACTTT
CAIMSSYNSPLHF
>TRBJ1-2|.|TRBV5-1|.
TGCGCCAGCAGCTTCTCGGGAGGGGACCTCGGGACCGTCTTC
CASSFSGGDLGTVF
>TRBJ2-3|few|TRBV19|.
TGTGCCAGTAGTATGGGGGACATCGAATCTAGCACAGATACGCAGTATTTT
CASSMGDIESSTDTQYF
>TRBJ1-3|.|TRBV7-9|.
TGTGCCAGCTCATCCCTCCTGGCGGACACCATATATTTT
CASSSLLADTIYF
>TRBJ2-7|.|TRBV7-8|TRBD1
TGTGCCAGCAGCTCGGACAGGGGGTACGAGCAGTACTTC
CASSSDRGYEQYF
>TRBJ2-1|.|TRBV19|TRBD2
TGTGCCAGTGAGGAGGGGTTTGGCGGGGGGCTCTACAATGAGCAGTTCTTC
CASEEGFGGGLYNEQFF
>TRBJ1-2|.|TRBV6-5|TRBD1
TGTGCCAGCAGTTCCCTCCAGGGGGCGCGCGGCTACACCTTC
CASSSLQGARGYTF
>TRBJ1-4|.|TRBV6-6|.
TGTGCCAGCAGTTACTCGCCAGGGTGCGGAAAACTGTTTTTT
CASSYSPGCGKLFF
>TRBJ1-4|.|TRBV7-2|.
TGTGCCAGCAGCACAAGCAGGGTTACAACTAATGAAAAACTGTTTTTT
CASSTSRVTTNEKLFF
>TRBJ2-6|.|TRBV7-6|TRBD1
TGTGCCAGCAGCTCCATGCAGGGGGCGCACTCTGGGGCCAACGTCCTGACTTTC
CASSSMQGAHSGANVLTF
>TRBJ1-1|few|TRBV6-5|.
TGTGCCAGCAGTTACTCAGGATCTGGGGGGGGAACTGAAGCTTTCTTT
CASSYSGSGGGTEAFF
>TRBJ1-5|once|TRBV6-1|.
TGTGCCAGCAGTGAAGGTTATAGCAATCAGCCCCAGCATTTT
CASSEGYSNQPQHF
>TRBJ2-6|.|TRBV2|.
TGTGCCAGCAGTGATTACTCTGGGGCCAACGTCCTGACTTTC
CASSDYSGANVLTF
>TRBJ2-7|.|TRBV11-2|TRBD2
TGTGCCAGCAGCCACGACTGGGGACTAGCGGGGACCTACGAGCAGTACTTC
CASSHDWGLAGTYEQYF
>TRBJ2-7|.|TRBV2|TRBD1
TGTGCCAGCAGACCCGGACAGGGGGGTCCCTACGAGCAGTACTTC
CASRPGQGGPYEQYF
>TRBJ1-5|.|TRBV6-1|.
TGTGCCAGCAGTGACACTAGCCCAGACTCTGCCTCCGTTTTCAATCAGCCCCAGCATTTT
CASSDTSPDSASVFNQPQHF
>TRBJ2-2|.|TRBV5-1|.
TGCGCCAGCAGCTCTACTCCCGGACTATTGCCCGGGGAGCTGTTTTTT
CASSSTPGLLPGELFF
>TRBJ2-2|.|TRBV19|.
TGTGCCAGTAGTATTACTGGGAACACCGGGGAGCTGTTTTTT
CASSITGNTGELFF
>TRBJ1-2|.|TRBV5-8|.
TGTGCCGAGAGAGGACTGGTTTCCTATGGCTACACCTTC
CAERGLVSYGYTF
>TRBJ1-6|.|TRBV18|TRBD1
TGTGCCAGCTCCCCCGGGACAGATAATTCACCCCTCCACTTT
CASSPGTDNSPLHF
>TRBJ1-1|.|TRBV18|.
TGTGCCAGCTCACAGTGGCCCCATAACACTGAAGCTTTCTTT
CASSQWPHNTEAFF
>TRBJ2-3|once|TRBV5-1|.
TGCGCCAGCAGCTTGGAGACAGGACGATGGGCGGAAGATACGCAGTATTTT
CASSLETGRWAEDTQYF
>TRBJ1-1|.|TRBV5-6|.
TGTGCCAGCAGCTTGCGGTTAGGGGGAGACACTGAAGCTTTCTTT
CASSLRLGGDTEAFF
>TRBJ1-4|once|TRBV4-2|TRBD1
TGTGCCAGCAGCAAATTAGGGACAGATGAAAAACTGTTTTTT
CASSKLGTDEKLFF
>TRBJ1-4|.|TRBV19|TRBD1
TGTGCCAGTAGTATGCGAGGCGCAGGGGGTCCTGAAAAACTGTTTTTT
CASSMRGAGGPEKLFF
>TRBJ1-2|.|TRBV7-9|TRBD1
TGTGCCAGCAGCCACCCCCGACAGGGGCGGGGTGGCTACACCTTC
CASSHPRQGRGGYTF
>TRBJ1-3|.|TRBV4-1|TRBD1
TGCGCCAGCAGCCAAGACCGAGGGGGCTCCGGAAACACCATATATTTT
CASSQDRGGSGNTIYF
>TRBJ2-7|.|TRBV4-1|TRBD1
TGCGCCAGCAGCCAAGTAGCGACAGGGGGCATCTACGAGCAGTACTTC
CASSQVATGGIYEQYF
>TRBJ2-2|.|TRBV6-4|.
TGTGCCAGCAGGGGCGACACCGGGGAGCTGTTTTTT
CASRGDTGELFF
>TRBJ2-7|.|TRBV28|.
TGTGCCAGCAGTTTTGAGGAAAACATGCTCGAGCAGTACTTC
CASSFEENMLEQYF
>TRBJ1-1|.|TRBV20-1|.
TGCAGTGCCACCACTCGGACTGAAGCTTTCTTT
CSATTRTEAFF
>TRBJ2-7|once|TRBV2|.
TGTGCCAGCAGTTACCCGAACATTGGGGACACATCCTACGAGCAGTACTTC
CASSYPNIGDTSYEQYF
>TRBJ2-5|.|TRBV14|TRBD1
TGTGCCAGCAGCCAGCGTGACAGGGGGGTTTTTGAGAGAGAGACCCAGTACTTC
CASSQRDRGVFERETQYF
>TRBJ2-7|.|TRBV30|.
TGTGCCTACTTACAGGGACAACGAAGCCGCTTC
CAYLQGQRSRF
>TRBJ2-3|.|TRBV11-3|TRBD2
TGTGCCAGCAGCCCCCAGCGGGGAGATACGCAGTATTTT
CASSPQRGDTQYF
>TRBJ2-7|.|TRBV7-6|.
TGTGCCAGCAGCTTACGTCGGGGATGGGAGCAGTACTTC
CASSLRRGWEQYF
>TRBJ2-7|.|TRBV27|TRBD1
TGTGCCAGCAGTTTAAACCCGGCAGGGGGCTACGAGCAGTACTTC
CASSLNPAGGYEQYF
>TRBJ1-1|.|TRBV18|.
TGTGCCAGCTCACCAAGATCTGCCATAAATCGACAGAGATTGAACACTGAAGCTTTCTTT
CASSPRSAINRQRLNTEAFF
>TRBJ1-6|.|TRBV2|.
TGTGCCAGCAGGGGAGACAGGAGCTCCTATAATTCACCCCTCCACTTT
CASRGDRSSYNSPLHF
>TRBJ1-5|.|TRBV18|.
TGTGCCAGCTCATGCAGGGGACAGCCCCAGCATTTT
CASSCRGQPQHF
>TRBJ2-1|.|TRBV7-9|.
TGTGCCAGCAGCTACTCTCTGGGGCGGGGACTGAAGATAAATGAGCAGTTCTTC
CASSYSLGRGLKINEQFF
>TRBJ1-4|.|TRBV6-1|TRBD1
TGTGCCAGCAGAAGACAGGGAACCAGTGAAAAACTGTTTTTT
CASRRQGTSEKLFF
>TRBJ1-3|.|TRBV7-6|.
TGTGCCAGCAGCTTGCCCTTGGCCCAAGGAAACACCATATATTTT
CASSLPLAQGNTIYF
>TRBJ2-7|.|TRBV12-5|.
TGTGCTAGTGGTTCGTACGAGCAGTACTTC
CASGSYEQYF
>TRBJ1-1|once|TRBV27|TRBD1
TGTGCCAGCATGTGCGGGACAGGGGGTTCTCGTCGGATGAACACTGAAGCTTTCTTT
CASMCGTGGSRRMNTEAFF
>TRBJ1-2|.|TRBV9|.
TGTGCCAGCAGCTACGCCAGGTGGGGCCATGTCGATGGCTACACCTTC
CASSYARWGHVDGYTF